The rows below give T cell receptor beta chains drawn from one sample of a study of cytomegalovirus exposure and HLA in healthy donors. The method was immunoSEQ multiplex PCR; TCRdb's version includes in-frame clones alone and lacks a portion of them. This sample has over 75,000 clones; roughly 88% occur once, and the top ten carry 2.1%. Sequenced input: PBMCs. These receptors all stem from a man between 25 and 39 years old in good health and CMV-seronegative. CDR3s include the opening cysteine and the closing phenylalanine or tryptophan. Fields, in order: J gene, clone size, D gene, V gene, CDR3 DNA, CDR3 protein. A D gene is named only where the DNA matches it firmly. The listing skips clone size in some rows; elsewhere it reads once, few, many or a size class.

j_call: TRBJ2-3
clone_size: NA
d_call: NA
v_call: TRBV7-2
cdr3_nt: TGTGCCAGCAGCAGCTTCAAAGATACGCAGTATTTT
cdr3_aa: CASSSFKDTQYF

j_call: TRBJ2-7
clone_size: once
d_call: TRBD2
v_call: TRBV28
cdr3_nt: TGTGCCAGCAGTTCCAGACTAGCGGGAGGCGAGCAGTACTTC
cdr3_aa: CASSSRLAGGEQYF

j_call: TRBJ2-7
clone_size: NA
d_call: NA
v_call: TRBV14
cdr3_nt: TGTGCCAGCAGCCCGGGGGGCCCCTACGAGCAGTACTTC
cdr3_aa: CASSPGGPYEQYF

j_call: TRBJ2-1
clone_size: NA
d_call: NA
v_call: TRBV9
cdr3_nt: TGTGCCAGCAGCCCCCGACTAGGTTCATTCAATGAGCAGTTCTTC
cdr3_aa: CASSPRLGSFNEQFF

j_call: TRBJ2-3
clone_size: NA
d_call: TRBD2
v_call: TRBV28
cdr3_nt: TGTGCCAGCAGTCCCTCACTAGCGGGAGGTACAGATACGCAGTATTTT
cdr3_aa: CASSPSLAGGTDTQYF

j_call: TRBJ2-6
clone_size: once
d_call: TRBD1
v_call: TRBV2
cdr3_nt: TGTGCCAGCCTCGTTTTTCCGGGACAGAAAAAATCTGGGGCCAACGTCCTGACTTTC
cdr3_aa: CASLVFPGQKKSGANVLTF

j_call: TRBJ2-5
clone_size: NA
d_call: TRBD2
v_call: TRBV9
cdr3_nt: TGTGCCAGCAGCGTGTCTGGCGGGAGGGCCGGTGAGACCCAGTACTTC
cdr3_aa: CASSVSGGRAGETQYF

j_call: TRBJ1-3
clone_size: once
d_call: NA
v_call: TRBV19
cdr3_nt: TGTGCCAGTAGCCCAGGGGACATGACCTCTGGAAACACCATATATTTT
cdr3_aa: CASSPGDMTSGNTIYF

j_call: TRBJ2-6
clone_size: NA
d_call: TRBD1
v_call: TRBV29-1
cdr3_nt: TGCAGCGTTCGGACAGGGGGTCTGCCTGGGGCCAACGTCCTGACTTTC
cdr3_aa: CSVRTGGLPGANVLTF

j_call: TRBJ2-5
clone_size: NA
d_call: NA
v_call: TRBV4-2
cdr3_nt: TGTGCCAGCAGCCAAGTACGGACTCTAGACAGGGGAGGGTTGGAGACCCAGTACTTC
cdr3_aa: CASSQVRTLDRGGLETQYF

j_call: TRBJ2-3
clone_size: NA
d_call: TRBD2
v_call: TRBV5-1
cdr3_nt: TGCGCCAGCAGCCGAGGACTAGCGGGGGTGACTAGCACAGATACGCAGTATTTT
cdr3_aa: CASSRGLAGVTSTDTQYF

j_call: TRBJ2-1
clone_size: NA
d_call: TRBD2
v_call: TRBV10-2
cdr3_nt: TGCGCCAGCACAAAAGGGACTAGCGGGGCCGCTAACAATGAGCAGTTCTTC
cdr3_aa: CASTKGTSGAANNEQFF

j_call: TRBJ2-1
clone_size: NA
d_call: TRBD1
v_call: TRBV11-2
cdr3_nt: TGTGCCAGCAGCCTCGACAGGGACTACAATGAGCAGTTCTTC
cdr3_aa: CASSLDRDYNEQFF

j_call: TRBJ1-4
clone_size: NA
d_call: TRBD1
v_call: TRBV6-5
cdr3_nt: TGTGCCAGCAGTTACTCGGCAGGGGGAGAAAAACTGTTTTTT
cdr3_aa: CASSYSAGGEKLFF

j_call: TRBJ1-1
clone_size: NA
d_call: NA
v_call: TRBV2
cdr3_nt: TGTGCCAGCAGTAATGACATTGAAGCTTTCTTT
cdr3_aa: CASSNDIEAFF

j_call: TRBJ2-1
clone_size: NA
d_call: TRBD2
v_call: TRBV6-4
cdr3_nt: TGTGCCAGCAGATTACAAGCGGGAGGTTACAATGAGCAGTTCTTC
cdr3_aa: CASRLQAGGYNEQFF

j_call: TRBJ1-1
clone_size: NA
d_call: TRBD1
v_call: TRBV29-1
cdr3_nt: TGCAGCGTAGACAGGGGGAACACTGAAGCTTTCTTT
cdr3_aa: CSVDRGNTEAFF

j_call: TRBJ1-6
clone_size: NA
d_call: TRBD1
v_call: TRBV7-9
cdr3_nt: TGTGCCAGCAGCTCCTCCCGGGAGGGGGCTAATAATTCACCCCTCCACTTT
cdr3_aa: CASSSSREGANNSPLHF

j_call: TRBJ2-7
clone_size: few
d_call: NA
v_call: TRBV2
cdr3_nt: TGTGCCAGCATCCCGGGACAACCTCATTACGAGCAGTACTTC
cdr3_aa: CASIPGQPHYEQYF

j_call: TRBJ2-2
clone_size: NA
d_call: NA
v_call: TRBV6-1
cdr3_nt: TGTGCCAGCAGTGAAGACAGGTACACCGGGGAGCTGTTTTTT
cdr3_aa: CASSEDRYTGELFF

j_call: TRBJ1-1
clone_size: NA
d_call: NA
v_call: TRBV6-1
cdr3_nt: TGTGCCAGCAGTGAAATCGAGATGACTCGGATGGCAGCTTTCTTT
cdr3_aa: CASSEIEMTRMAAFF

j_call: TRBJ2-2
clone_size: NA
d_call: TRBD2
v_call: TRBV14
cdr3_nt: TGTGCCAGCAGCACCCGACTAGCGGTTAACACCGGGGAGCTGTTTTTT
cdr3_aa: CASSTRLAVNTGELFF

j_call: TRBJ2-3
clone_size: NA
d_call: NA
v_call: TRBV5-1
cdr3_nt: TGCGCCAGCAGACAAAGCGGTGGGAGCACAGATACGCAGTATTTT
cdr3_aa: CASRQSGGSTDTQYF

j_call: TRBJ1-2
clone_size: NA
d_call: NA
v_call: TRBV15
cdr3_nt: TGTGCCACCAGCAGTGGGTTGAGGTCCTGGGATGGCTACACCTTC
cdr3_aa: CATSSGLRSWDGYTF

j_call: TRBJ1-5
clone_size: NA
d_call: NA
v_call: TRBV28
cdr3_nt: TGTGCCAGCAGGACACCAGGGTCACGCAATCAGCCCCAGCATTTT
cdr3_aa: CASRTPGSRNQPQHF

j_call: TRBJ2-5
clone_size: NA
d_call: TRBD2
v_call: TRBV28
cdr3_nt: TGTGCCAGCAGTCACTTGAGGGGACTAGCACAAGAGACCCAGTACTTC
cdr3_aa: CASSHLRGLAQETQYF

j_call: TRBJ1-5
clone_size: few
d_call: NA
v_call: TRBV10-1
cdr3_nt: TGCGCCAGCAGTTCAGGGGCCCATCAGCCCCAGCATTTT
cdr3_aa: CASSSGAHQPQHF

j_call: TRBJ2-1
clone_size: NA
d_call: NA
v_call: TRBV28
cdr3_nt: TGTGCCAGCAGGGCGGACAGGAACCGGGGGAATGAGCAGTTCTTC
cdr3_aa: CASRADRNRGNEQFF

j_call: TRBJ2-5
clone_size: once
d_call: NA
v_call: TRBV5-4
cdr3_nt: TGTGCCAGCAGCTCGGAAGTAGGCCTCGGGGTGGAGACCCAGTACTTC
cdr3_aa: CASSSEVGLGVETQYF

j_call: TRBJ2-5
clone_size: NA
d_call: TRBD2
v_call: TRBV4-2
cdr3_nt: TGTGCCAGCAGCCAAGATCCGACTAGCGGGGGGTACCAAGAGACCCAGTACTTC
cdr3_aa: CASSQDPTSGGYQETQYF

j_call: TRBJ1-6
clone_size: NA
d_call: NA
v_call: TRBV4-1
cdr3_nt: TGCGCCAGCAGCCAAGATCAGGGTTCACCCCTCCACTTT
cdr3_aa: CASSQDQGSPLHF

j_call: TRBJ2-7
clone_size: NA
d_call: NA
v_call: TRBV4-1
cdr3_nt: TGCGCCAGCAGCCAAGAGCACAGAATCACCTACGAGCAGTACTTC
cdr3_aa: CASSQEHRITYEQYF

j_call: TRBJ1-2
clone_size: NA
d_call: TRBD1
v_call: TRBV28
cdr3_nt: TGTGCCAGCAGTGTTAACAGGGGTATTGGCTACACCTTC
cdr3_aa: CASSVNRGIGYTF

j_call: TRBJ1-1
clone_size: NA
d_call: NA
v_call: TRBV6-1
cdr3_nt: TGTGCCAGCAGGACGAGACTCGTTAGGACTGAAGCTTTCTTT
cdr3_aa: CASRTRLVRTEAFF

j_call: TRBJ2-4
clone_size: NA
d_call: TRBD1
v_call: TRBV28
cdr3_nt: TGTGCCAGCAGTTTACCCTGGGGGCGGGACAGGGGAAACATTCAGTACTTC
cdr3_aa: CASSLPWGRDRGNIQYF

j_call: TRBJ1-2
clone_size: NA
d_call: TRBD1
v_call: TRBV19
cdr3_nt: TGTGCCAGTAGTATCACCTTTGGGACAGGGAACTATGGCTACACCTTC
cdr3_aa: CASSITFGTGNYGYTF

j_call: TRBJ1-4
clone_size: NA
d_call: NA
v_call: TRBV7-2
cdr3_nt: TGTGCCAGCAGCCTTATTCCAACTAATGAAAAACTGTTTTTT
cdr3_aa: CASSLIPTNEKLFF

j_call: TRBJ1-2
clone_size: NA
d_call: NA
v_call: TRBV19
cdr3_nt: TGTGCCAGTAGTATACGCGTCGATATCAACTATGGCTACACCTTC
cdr3_aa: CASSIRVDINYGYTF

j_call: TRBJ1-2
clone_size: NA
d_call: NA
v_call: TRBV7-8
cdr3_nt: TGTGCCAGCAGCCAAAGCAACTATGGCTACACCTTC
cdr3_aa: CASSQSNYGYTF

j_call: TRBJ1-3
clone_size: once
d_call: NA
v_call: TRBV5-4
cdr3_nt: TGTGCCAGCAGCCCCCGGGGGACTGGAAACACCATATATTTT
cdr3_aa: CASSPRGTGNTIYF